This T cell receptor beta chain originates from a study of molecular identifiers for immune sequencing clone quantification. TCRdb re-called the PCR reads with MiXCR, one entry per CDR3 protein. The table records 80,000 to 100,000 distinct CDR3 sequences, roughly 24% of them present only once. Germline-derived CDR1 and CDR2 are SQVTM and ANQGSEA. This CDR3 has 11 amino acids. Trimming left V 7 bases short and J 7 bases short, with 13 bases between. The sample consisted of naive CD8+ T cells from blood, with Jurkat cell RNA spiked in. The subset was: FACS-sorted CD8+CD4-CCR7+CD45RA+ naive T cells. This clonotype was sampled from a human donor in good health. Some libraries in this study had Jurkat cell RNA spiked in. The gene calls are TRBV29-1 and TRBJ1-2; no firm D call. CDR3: CSGSTVGGYTF. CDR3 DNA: TGCAGCGGATCGACGGTTGGTGGCTACACCTTC.